These 20 T cell receptor beta chains came from one sample sequenced in a study of blood T cell repertoires in COVID-19. Sequencing used immunoSEQ multiplex PCR; TCRdb keeps in-frame clones, though not all of them. Among hundreds of thousands of clones listed, 70% to 90% were seen once. The sample consisted of peripheral blood. The receptor source for this set is a woman under 40 with COVID-19, enrolled during active disease.

The chain carries TRBV24-1 and TRBJ2-5; 9 nucleotides line up with TRBD2. The CDR3 sequence is 16 residues long. Germline V gives CDR1 KGHDR, CDR2 SFDVKD. After removal of 5 bases from V and 1 base from J, the junction contained 7 bases not matched to a gene. CDR3 protein: CATSGNSGGVQETQYF. CDR3 bases: TGTGCCACCAGTGGTAATAGCGGGGGAGTCCAAGAGACCCAGTACTTC.

J is TRBJ1-5 and V is TRBV5-6, with 8 bases matching TRBD1. The CDR3 loop spans 15 amino acids. The trim removed 4 bases at V and 6 bases at J, leaving 9 bases unmatched. Germline V gives CDR1 SGHDT, CDR2 YYEEEE. The CDR3 DNA reads as TGTGCCAGCAGCCTGGACAGGGAAATCCCTCAGCCCCAGCATTTT. Its protein product is CASSLDREIPQPQHF.

The J gene is TRBJ2-5, the V gene TRBV6-1; tentative D call: TRBD1 (6 bases). The CDR3 has 14 amino acids. V was pared by 3 bases and J by 2 bases, with 10 bases between. From germline, CDR1 is MNHNS and CDR2 SASEGT. The CDR3 coding sequence is TGTGCCAGCAGTGAGGCCGACAGGCAAGAGACCCAGTACTTC. Translated: CASSEADRQETQYF.

The J gene is TRBJ1-5, the V gene TRBV10-2, with D possibly matching TRBD1 (6 bases). Trimming shortened V by 8 bases and J by 4 bases, and 12 bases separated the two germline ends. The germline gives CDR1 WSHSY, CDR2 SAAADI. This CDR3 has 13 amino acids. The CDR3 is CASHGTPNQPQHF. CDR3 nucleotides: TGCGCCAGCCACGGGACACCAAATCAGCCCCAGCATTTT.

The chain couples TRBV27 to TRBJ2-2; D ambiguous. The germline V gene encodes CDR1 MNHEY and CDR2 SMNVEV (reference sequence). V gave up 6 bases and J gave up 5 bases, with 13 bases separating them. CDR3 size: 14 residues. The CDR3 bases are TGTGCCAGCAGCCGAAATCCTAGTACCGGGGAGCTGTTTTTT. This codes for CASSRNPSTGELFF.

This chain joins TRBV27 and TRBJ2-3; D is unclear. The CDR3 runs to 13 residues. The ends were cut back, 6 bases at V and 4 bases at J, with 11 bases in the middle. Germline lookup yields CDR1 MNHEY and CDR2 SMNVEV (reference sequence). CDR3 sequence: CASSRTSADTQYF. In DNA, the CDR3 is TGTGCCAGCAGCCGCACATCTGCAGATACGCAGTATTTT.

This chain links TRBV6-2 or TRBV6-3 with TRBJ2-3, with TRBD2 matching 12 bases. The V segment lost 2 bases and the J segment 0 bases; nucleotides outside the gene matches: 6. The length of the CDR3 is 18 residues. Germline CDR1 reads MNHEY; CDR2 reads SVGEGT. The DNA for the CDR3 is TGTGCCAGCAGTTACCAACTAGCGGGAGGCTGGAGCACAGATACGCAGTATTTT. Translated, it gives CASSYQLAGGWSTDTQYF.

The V gene is TRBV6-5, the J gene TRBJ1-1; TRBD1 matches 8 bases. Germline CDR1 reads MNHEY; CDR2 reads SVGAGI. This CDR3 region has 15 residues. V lost 5 bases to trimming and J lost 4 bases; unmatched junction nucleotides: 9. The CDR3 nucleotides read TGTGCCAGCAGTCCCCCAGGGGGCGCGGTCACTGAAGCTTTCTTT. Translation: CASSPPGGAVTEAFF.

The rearrangement joins TRBV7-9 to TRBJ1-2, with no clear D. Trimming took 4 bases from V and 2 from J, leaving 11 bases between them. The CDR3 has 14 amino acids. Germline V lookup: CDR1 SEHNR, CDR2 FQNEAQ (reference sequence). The CDR3 coding sequence is TGTGCCAGCAGCTCCCCCGGGGAAAACTATGGCTACACCTTC. The encoded protein is CASSSPGENYGYTF.

V usage is TRBV15 and J usage is TRBJ2-1; D possibly corresponds to TRBD2 (5 bases). The CDR3 length is 16 residues. V lost 5 bases, J lost 5 bases, and 19 bases lay in between. Germline V gene sequence: CDR1 LNHNV, CDR2 YYDKDF (reference sequence). CDR3 sequence: CATSPSGVRLHNEQFF. CDR3 coding DNA: TGTGCCACCAGCCCCTCCGGGGTTCGACTACACAATGAGCAGTTCTTC.

The chain links TRBV27 to TRBJ1-1; 10 bases line up with TRBD1. The CDR3 extends over 18 amino acids. Germline assignment: CDR1 MNHEY and CDR2 SMNVEV (reference sequence). V lost 0 bases and J lost 5; bases outside the gene matches: 12. CDR3 amino acids: CASSLSVGDRGLRTEAFF. The DNA of the CDR3 is TGTGCCAGCAGTTTATCGGTTGGGGACAGGGGTTTGAGAACTGAAGCTTTCTTT.

The V and J genes are TRBV29-1 and TRBJ2-1, with TRBD1 matching over 10 bases. The germline CDR1 and CDR2 sequences are SQVTM and ANQGSEA. J lost 3 bases, V lost 3 bases, and 2 bases had no gene match. CDR3 size: 14 residues. The CDR3 loop is CSVERDRGYNEQFF. CDR3 sequence (DNA): TGCAGCGTTGAGAGGGACAGGGGCTACAATGAGCAGTTCTTC.

Here the CDR3 reads CASSPGSRANTDTQYF. CDR3 DNA sequence: TGCGCCAGCAGCCCAGGGTCCCGGGCGAACACAGATACGCAGTATTTT. This chain joins TRBV5-1 and TRBJ2-3; D is perhaps TRBD1 (5 bases). Between the trimmed V and J ends, which lost 4 bases and 2 bases, there was a span of 17 bases. CDR3 length: 16 residues. In germline, CDR1 is SGHRS, CDR2 YFSETQ.

The rearrangement joins TRBV6-2 or TRBV6-3 to TRBJ2-7, with 7 positions matching TRBD2. Trimming took 3 bases from V and 1 from J; bases not matched to a gene: 3. CDR3 length: 14 amino acids. From germline, CDR1 is MNHEY and CDR2 SVGEGT. The CDR3 loop is CASSYAGGSYEQYV. CDR3 sequence (DNA): TGTGCCAGCAGTTATGCCGGGGGGTCCTACGAGCAGTACGTC.

This sequence joins TRBV5-6 and TRBJ2-3; TRBD2 matches 9 bases. The V gene's germline CDR1 is SGHDT and CDR2 YYEEEE. The CDR3 sequence is 15 residues long. V lost 5 bases and J lost 10; bases outside the gene matches: 14. The CDR3 here is CASRELAGSPLAQYF. The CDR3 bases are TGTGCCAGCAGAGAGCTAGCGGGATCTCCCTTGGCGCAGTATTTT.

J is TRBJ1-1 and V is TRBV28, with 9 positions matching TRBD1. Germline assignment: CDR1 MDHEN and CDR2 SYDVKM. This CDR3 region has 18 residues. V trimming: 4 bases; J trimming: 0 bases; junction bases outside the gene matches: 12. This CDR3 is CASSSTGGWTLVNTEAFF. The CDR3 DNA is TGTGCCAGCAGTTCAACAGGGGGCTGGACCCTCGTGAACACTGAAGCTTTCTTT.

This chain connects TRBV3-1 (or the pseudogene TRBV3-2) to TRBJ2-2; 10 bases map to TRBD2. CDR1 is LGHDT and CDR2 is YNNKEL in the germline V gene (reference sequence). V shed 4 bases, J shed 6 bases, and the junction held 8 bases outside the gene matches. The CDR3 contains 16 residues. This CDR3 is CASSLYSAGGSGELFF. As DNA, the CDR3 is TGTGCCAGCAGCCTTTACTCAGCGGGAGGGTCCGGGGAGCTGTTTTTT.

This sequence joins TRBV4-1 and TRBJ2-3; tentative D call: TRBD2 (6 bases). Germline CDR1 MGHRA, CDR2 YSYEKL. V was shortened by 3 bases and J by 11 bases, with 18 bases between the two germline ends. CDR3 length: 14 amino acids. DNA for the CDR3: TGCGCCAGCAGCCACCCCCTGGAGGGGATGGTGCAGTATTTT. Its protein is CASSHPLEGMVQYF.

DNA for the CDR3: TGTGCCTGGGGGAAGAACAGGGCCGCCTATGGCTACACCTTC. It translates to CAWGKNRAAYGYTF. The chain has TRBV30 and TRBJ1-2, with D tentatively TRBD1 (6 bases). The V end was cut by 5 bases, the J end by 4 bases, with 17 bases between. This CDR3 contains 14 residues. From germline, CDR1 is GTSNPN and CDR2 SVGIG (reference sequence).

This clone was recorded many times. This chain uses TRBV4-3 with TRBJ2-2; D is undetermined. CDR3 length equals 16 residues. Germline CDR1 and CDR2: LGHNA and YSLEER. V was trimmed by 0 bases and J by 4 bases, leaving 12 bases between them. CDR3 protein: CASSQDSGSLTGELFF. DNA of the CDR3: TGCGCCAGCAGCCAAGATTCAGGCAGTCTCACCGGGGAGCTGTTTTTT.